The subject of this entry is one T cell receptor beta chain. Its antigen is undetermined. Germline CDR1 and CDR2: SEHNR and FQNEAQ (reference sequence). This CDR3 is built from 15 residues. Trimming took off 5 bases at V and 3 bases at J, with 15 bases between the two ends. cDNA libraries for TCR alpha and TCR beta, carrying sample barcodes and UMIs, came from 5'RACE with constant-segment primers. TCRdb called the 5' RACE reads again in MiXCR, with one record for every CDR3 protein. The data hold about 500,000 distinct CDR3 sequences, with just over 20% observed a single time. The data stem from a study of T-cell memory formation after mild COVID-19. Study-level findings and limits: Day 15 to 85 contractors were CD4/CD8 balanced; later expanders leaned CD4+. Prior to infection, memory already included some responding clones, suggesting cross-reactive memory joined. CD4+ contracting clones lay mainly in CM and EM, CD8+ ones in EMRA.

Sequenced material: PBMCs or a T cell subset sorted from them (not recorded which). The sequence derives from an adult woman who had mild COVID-19 (a few samples of this study predate the infection). Cell type and time point are not known. The rearrangement links TRBV7-9 to TRBJ2-3; D possibly corresponds to TRBD1 (6 bases). The CDR3 sequence is CASSQGTGSTDTQYF. Here the CDR3 DNA reads TGTGCCAGCAGCCAGGGAACAGGGTCAACAGATACGCAGTATTTT.